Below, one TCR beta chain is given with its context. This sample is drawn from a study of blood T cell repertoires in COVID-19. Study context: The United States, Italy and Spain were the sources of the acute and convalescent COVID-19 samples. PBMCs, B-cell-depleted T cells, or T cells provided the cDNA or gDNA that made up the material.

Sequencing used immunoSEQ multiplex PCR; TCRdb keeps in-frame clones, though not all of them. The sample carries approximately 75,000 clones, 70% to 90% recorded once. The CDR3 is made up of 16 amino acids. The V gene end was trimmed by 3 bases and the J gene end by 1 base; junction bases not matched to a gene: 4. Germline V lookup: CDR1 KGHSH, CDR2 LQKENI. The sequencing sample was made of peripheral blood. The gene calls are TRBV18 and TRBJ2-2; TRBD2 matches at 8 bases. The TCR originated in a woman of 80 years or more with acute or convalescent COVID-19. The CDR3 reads CASSPLSGKNTGELFF. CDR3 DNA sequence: TGTGCCAGCTCACCCCTTAGCGGGAAGAACACCGGGGAGCTGTTTTTT.